This TCR beta chain is from a study of blood T cell repertoires in COVID-19. Study overall: Sites in the United States, Italy and Spain provided acute and convalescent COVID-19 samples. Sample material is recorded as cDNA or gDNA derived from T cells, B-cell-depleted T cells, or PBMCs.

The CDR3 length is 15 residues. Germline lookup yields CDR1 LGHNA and CDR2 YSLEER. V was clipped by 0 bases and J by 4 bases, with 12 bases between them. Per the study methods: Using reference gene primer amplification, nucleated cell counts were estimated. The table came from immunoSEQ multiplex PCR; TCRdb's copy has only in-frame clones and leaves some out. That table is the source of V, J and clone size, and D and trimming were worked out from the DNA. The profile shows about 22,000 clones, about 91% of them singletons. The V and J genes are TRBV4-3 and TRBJ1-2; no clear D. The sequencing input was peripheral blood. The sequence derives from an older woman with active COVID-19. In nucleotides, the CDR3 is TGCGCCAGCAGCCAAGATTACCGGGGAACCTATGGCTACACCTTC. It specifies CASSQDYRGTYGYTF.